These 11 T cell receptor beta chains were sequenced from one sample in a study of T cell repertoires in cytomegalovirus infection. TCRdb re-analysed the reads in MiXCR, keeping a single row per CDR3 protein. The repertoire holds about 320,000 distinct CDR3 sequences, with 9% to 9.5% as singletons. The sample comprised PBMCs. The receptors were gathered from a human donor in good health (CMV status not recorded). Some clones in this sample may be carry-over from other donors' samples.

This clonotype turned up a few times. J is TRBJ2-3 and V is TRBV4-3, with D tentatively TRBD2 (5 bases). The CDR3 has 14 residues. CDR1 and CDR2 (germline): LGHNA, YSLEER. The germline V and J ends were trimmed by 1 base and 5 bases, with 10 bases remaining between them. The CDR3 spells CASSQGHGVDTQYF. The CDR3 nucleotides read TGCGCCAGCAGCCAAGGACACGGGGTAGATACGCAGTATTTT.

This clonotype was detected only a few times. This chain joins TRBV5-1 and TRBJ1-5; 7 bases fit TRBD1. The CDR3 is 14 residues long. Germline-derived CDR1 and CDR2 are SGHRS and YFSETQ. The ends lost 1 base at V and 5 bases at J; junction bases unmatched: 3. In nucleotides, the CDR3 is TGCGCCAGCAGCTTGACAGGGGAGGATCAGCCCCAGCATTTT. Translated, it gives CASSLTGEDQPQHF.

This clonotype has a handful of counts. The chain recombines TRBV9 with TRBJ1-1; no firm D call. Germline V gene sequence: CDR1 SGDLS, CDR2 YYNGEE. The CDR3 sequence is 13 residues long. Trimming removed 0 bases from V and 4 bases from J, with 7 bases in between. The CDR3 region has the DNA TGTGCCAGCAGCGTAGCGGAAACCACTGAAGCTTTCTTT. It is translated as CASSVAETTEAFF.

In its sample, this clonotype was seen a few times. The rearrangement links TRBV5-8 to TRBJ1-1, with D unresolved. V lost 0 bases and J lost 1, with 7 bases in between. The CDR3 totals 14 residues. Germline V gene lookup returns CDR1 SGHTS and CDR2 YDEGEE. The CDR3 bases are TGTGCCAGCAGCTTGGACACAGCGAACACTGAAGCTTTCTTT. This codes for CASSLDTANTEAFF.

This clonotype was seen ten or more times. The DNA for the CDR3 is TGTGCCAGCAGCTCCTCGGCGGAAGGTGAGCAGTTCTTC. This gives the protein CASSSSAEGEQFF. V usage is TRBV7-2 and J usage is TRBJ2-1; D call uncertain. Trimming took off 4 bases at V and 9 bases at J, with 13 bases between the two ends. This CDR3 has 13 residues. In germline, CDR1 is SGHTA, CDR2 FQGNSA.

This clonotype showed up many times. This chain links TRBV7-3 with TRBJ2-3, with a weak D call TRBD1 (6 bases). The CDR3 spans 15 residues. The germline V gene encodes CDR1 SGHTA and CDR2 FQGTGA. V lost 5 bases and J lost 0, with 12 bases in between. The CDR3 loop reads CASSVTGRSTDTQYF. The DNA for the CDR3 is TGTGCCAGCAGCGTTACAGGGCGTAGCACAGATACGCAGTATTTT.

This clonotype was detected ten times or more. This chain uses TRBV7-9 with TRBJ2-7, with 10 bases fitting TRBD2. Germline V gives CDR1 SEHNR, CDR2 FQNEAQ (reference sequence). V trimming: 2 bases; J trimming: 6 bases; junction bases outside the gene matches: 4. This CDR3 region has 14 residues. Written as DNA, the CDR3 is TGTGCCAGCAGCTTAACTAGCGGGGAGGGCGAGCAGTACTTC. Translating gives CASSLTSGEGEQYF.

The chain links TRBV18 to TRBJ1-1, with 8 bases identical to TRBD1. CDR1 is KGHSH and CDR2 is LQKENI in the germline V gene. This CDR3 comprises 13 residues. Unmatched junction bases numbered 6, after V lost 8 bases and J lost 4 bases. CDR3 sequence: CASQQGVSTEAFF. Written as DNA, the CDR3 is TGTGCCAGCCAACAGGGGGTTAGCACTGAAGCTTTCTTT.

The chain joins TRBV28 to TRBJ2-4, with TRBD1 identical over 8 bases. Germline CDR1 and CDR2: MDHEN and SYDVKM. The junction had 10 bases not matched to a gene; V was cut back by 6 bases and J by 3 bases. The CDR3 is 16 amino acids. Written as DNA, the CDR3 is TGTGCCAGCAGGACGGACAGGGTCAGGGTCAAAAACATTCAGTACTTC. Translated: CASRTDRVRVKNIQYF.

This clonotype showed up just a few times. The chain uses TRBV6-2 or TRBV6-3 and TRBJ1-1; D is uncertain. V lost 0 bases and J 1 base, leaving 18 bases between the germline ends. The CDR3 spans 18 residues. CDR1 and CDR2 from the germline V gene are MNHEY and SVGEGT. CDR3 region: CASSYSMLSRTENTEAFF. The CDR3 nucleotides read TGTGCCAGCAGTTACTCAATGTTATCAAGGACGGAGAACACTGAAGCTTTCTTT.

The table lists this clonotype with many counts. V usage is TRBV6-1 and J usage is TRBJ1-4; 9 nucleotides align to TRBD1. From germline, CDR1 is MNHNS and CDR2 SASEGT. The V gene end was trimmed by 2 bases and the J gene end by 2 bases; junction bases not matched to a gene: 3. This CDR3 has 16 residues. In nucleotides, the CDR3 is TGTGCCAGCAGTGAACGGACAGGGGCCACTAATGAAAAACTGTTTTTT. As protein: CASSERTGATNEKLFF.